These 27 T cell receptor beta chains were all obtained from the same sample, sequenced in a study of blood T cell repertoires in COVID-19. Assay: immunoSEQ multiplex PCR; the TCRdb copy retains only in-frame clones and omits some. The sample yields approximately 670,000 clones, over 80% seen once. Input material: peripheral blood. These receptor sequences come from a young woman with acute or convalescent COVID-19.

V is TRBV7-9 and J is TRBJ1-4; D is possibly TRBD1 (6 bases). There are 14 residues in the CDR3. V lost 5 bases and J lost 2, with 9 bases in between. CDR1 and CDR2 from the germline V gene are SEHNR and FQNEAQ (reference sequence). The CDR3, as DNA: TGTGCCAGCAGCCGGACAGATACTAATGAAAAACTGTTTTTT. The encoded protein is CASSRTDTNEKLFF.

The chain links TRBV19 to TRBJ1-3, with 10 bases matching TRBD1. This CDR3 is 17 amino acids long. Germline CDR1 is LNHDA and CDR2 is SQIVND (reference sequence). The ends lost 5 bases at V and 2 bases at J; junction bases unmatched: 9. The CDR3 is CASSPPGTGAPGNTIYF. The CDR3 DNA follows: TGTGCCAGTAGTCCTCCCGGGACAGGGGCCCCTGGAAACACCATATATTTT.

The CDR3 DNA is TGTGCCAGCAGTTTCGGTAATACCGTATATTTT. This codes for CASSFGNTVYF. V usage is TRBV12-3 or TRBV12-4 and J usage is TRBJ1-3; D remains ambiguous. V lost 3 bases, J lost 14 bases, and 11 bases lay in between. This CDR3 contains 11 residues.

The sample holds one count of this clone. The V gene is TRBV29-1, the J gene TRBJ1-1; 8 positions match TRBD1. The CDR3 contains 12 residues. The germline V gene has CDR1 SQVTM and CDR2 ANQGSEA. V shed 6 bases and J 4 bases; nucleotides not matched to a gene: 4. The chain's CDR3 is CSVWTGTTEAFF. The CDR3 DNA sequence: TGCAGCGTATGGACAGGGACCACTGAAGCTTTCTTT.

This chain joins TRBV2 and TRBJ2-2, with D uncertain. V lost 1 base and J lost 1, with 16 bases in between. The CDR3 consists of 18 residues. Germline V CDR1 and CDR2: SNHLY, FYNNEI. The CDR3 nucleotides read TGTGCCAGCAGTGAAGGACCCCGTCCCCGGGTGAACACCGGGGAGCTGTTTTTT. Protein product: CASSEGPRPRVNTGELFF.

This chain connects TRBV18 to TRBJ1-6; 10 bases are shared with TRBD1. Trimming cost V 3 bases and J 9 bases; bases outside gene matches: 5. The CDR3 is 15 amino acids. Germline V lookup: CDR1 KGHSH, CDR2 LQKENI. The CDR3 DNA is TGTGCCAGCTCACCCGCCGGGACAGGGGCTTCACCCCTCCACTTT. As protein: CASSPAGTGASPLHF. Filled out from reference TRBV18 and TRBJ1-6, the complete variable domain reads NAGVMQNPRHLVRRRGQEARLRCSPMKGHSHVYWYRQLPEEGLKFMVYLQKENIIDESGMPKERFSAEFPKEGPSILRIQQVVRGDSAAYFCASSPAGTGASPLHFGNGTRLTVT.

The chain uses TRBV30 and TRBJ2-7; the match to TRBD1 covers 7 bases. V trimming: 1 base; J trimming: 11 bases; junction bases outside the gene matches: 8. The CDR3 contains 12 residues. The V gene's germline CDR1 is GTSNPN and CDR2 SVGIG (reference sequence). CDR3 DNA sequence: TGTGCCTGGAGTGCCGCCGACAGGGTAGAGTACTTC. Protein: CAWSAADRVEYF.

The rearrangement joins TRBV12-3 or TRBV12-4 to TRBJ1-2; 7 bases fit TRBD1. The V gene end was trimmed by 3 bases and the J gene end by 8 bases; junction bases not matched to a gene: 6. The CDR3 loop spans 13 amino acids. CDR3 sequence reads: CASSLEGGWGYTF. CDR3 DNA: TGTGCCAGCAGTTTGGAAGGGGGCTGGGGCTACACCTTC.

The V gene is TRBV2, the J gene TRBJ1-5, with D maybe TRBD1 (5 bases). The germline V and J ends were trimmed by 2 bases and 1 base, with 9 bases remaining between them. The V gene's germline CDR1 is SNHLY and CDR2 FYNNEI. The CDR3 runs 15 residues. The CDR3 spells CASSESGLSNQPQHF. In DNA, the CDR3 is TGTGCCAGCAGTGAATCAGGGTTAAGCAATCAGCCCCAGCATTTT.

V gene TRBV5-1 combines with J gene TRBJ2-4; possible D gene TRBD1, 6 bases. This CDR3 is 16 amino acids long. The V end was cut by 1 base, the J end by 0 bases, with 11 bases between. Per germline, CDR1 SGHRS and CDR2 YFSETQ. CDR3 in DNA: TGCGCCAGCAGCTTGAGGACAGCTCTAGCCAAAAACATTCAGTACTTC. Translated, it gives CASSLRTALAKNIQYF.

This chain joins TRBV4-1 and TRBJ2-2, with 7 bases that match TRBD2. V dropped 0 bases and J dropped 4; count of bases not matched to a gene: 5. Looked up from germline, CDR1 is MGHRA and CDR2 is YSYEKL. This CDR3 spans 16 amino acids. CDR3: CASSQEGLVLTGELFF. The CDR3 DNA follows: TGCGCCAGCAGCCAAGAAGGACTAGTTCTCACCGGGGAGCTGTTTTTT.

J is TRBJ1-2 and V is TRBV5-1, with 7 bases aligning to TRBD1. Trimming took 4 bases from V and 6 from J; bases not matched to a gene: 12. The CDR3 loop spans 15 amino acids. Germline loops: CDR1 SGHRS, CDR2 YFSETQ. CDR3 residues: CASSPTPGGVDGYTF. CDR3 in DNA: TGCGCCAGCAGCCCCACTCCAGGGGGAGTAGATGGCTACACCTTC. The full variable domain, its missing parts supplied by reference TRBV5-1 and TRBJ1-2, is KAGVTQTPRYLIKTRGQQVTLSCSPISGHRSVSWYQQTPGQGLQFLFEYFSETQRNKGNFPGRFSGRQFSNSRSEMNVSTLELGDSALYLCASSPTPGGVDGYTFGSGTRLTVV.

The chain couples TRBV6-5 to TRBJ1-1, with 7 bases matching TRBD1. This CDR3 has 16 amino acids. J was trimmed by 1 base and V by 0 bases; bases with no gene match: 5. The germline gives CDR1 MNHEY, CDR2 SVGAGI. The CDR3 DNA reads as TGTGCCAGCAGTTACTCACGGACAGGATGGAACACTGAAGCTTTCTTT. Its protein is CASSYSRTGWNTEAFF.

The chain uses TRBV7-9 and TRBJ1-5, with D tentatively TRBD1 (5 bases). This CDR3 contains 16 residues. The germline gives CDR1 SEHNR, CDR2 FQNEAQ (reference sequence). V lost 1 base and J 5 bases, leaving 15 bases between the germline ends. As DNA, the CDR3 is TGTGCCAGCAGCTTAGAAGTAGGGGTCTTGGATCAGCCCCAGCATTTT. It specifies CASSLEVGVLDQPQHF.

This chain uses TRBV6-4 with TRBJ2-2, with 8 bases lining up with TRBD1. With V trimmed by 6 bases and J by 7 bases, 10 bases remained unmatched. Looked up from germline, CDR1 is MRHNA and CDR2 is SNTAGT. The CDR3 totals 15 residues. Here the CDR3 reads CASSLQGESGGELFF. The CDR3 nucleotides read TGTGCCAGCAGCTTACAGGGGGAAAGTGGCGGGGAGCTGTTTTTT.

The rearrangement uses TRBV6-5 and TRBJ1-2; 8 bases align to TRBD1. The V and J ends lost 7 bases and 1 base, in that order; junction bases with no gene match: 5. CDR3 length: 14 amino acids. CDR1 and CDR2 (germline): MNHEY, SVGAGI. CDR3 nucleotide sequence: TGTGCCAGCAAGGTGACAGGGGTTAACTATGGCTACACCTTC. As protein: CASKVTGVNYGYTF.

The CDR3 nucleotides read TGTGCCAGCAGTGGTACACCAGGGACAGGGTTCTTCGATAATTCACCCCTCCACTTT. Translation gives CASSGTPGTGFFDNSPLHF. The chain couples TRBV6-1 to TRBJ1-6; 9 nucleotides agree with TRBD1. This CDR3 contains 19 residues. The V and J ends lost 4 bases and 5 bases, in that order; junction bases with no gene match: 15. Per germline, CDR1 MNHNS and CDR2 SASEGT.

This clone was detected once. V usage is TRBV7-2 and J usage is TRBJ2-2, with 9 bases identical to TRBD1. Per germline, CDR1 SGHTA and CDR2 FQGNSA. V lost 2 bases and J lost 5; bases outside the gene matches: 9. This CDR3 contains 17 residues. CDR3 region: CASSLSGGQGLTGELFF. DNA of the CDR3: TGTGCCAGCAGCTTATCGGGGGGACAGGGCCTGACCGGGGAGCTGTTTTTT.

The J gene is TRBJ1-5, the V gene TRBV7-2; possible D gene TRBD1, 5 bases. This CDR3 spans 15 amino acids. V was trimmed by 0 bases and J by 1 base, leaving 7 bases between them. Germline CDR1 reads SGHTA; CDR2 reads FQGNSA. The CDR3 is CASSLAGLSNQPQHF. The CDR3 DNA sequence: TGTGCCAGCAGCTTAGCGGGACTAAGCAATCAGCCCCAGCATTTT.

The chain uses TRBV19 and TRBJ2-6, with a weak D call TRBD2 (6 bases). The V end was cut by 3 bases, the J end by 11 bases, with 11 bases between. The CDR3 spans 13 residues. CDR1 and CDR2 (germline): LNHDA, SQIVND (reference sequence). The CDR3 DNA follows: TGTGCCAGTAGTATGGGAGGTTCCGACGTCCTGACTTTC. Translation gives CASSMGGSDVLTF. Full variable domain (outside the CDR3, taken from reference TRBV19 and TRBJ2-6): DGGITQSPKYLFRKEGQNVTLSCEQNLNHDAMYWYRQDPGQGLRLIYYSQIVNDFQKGDIAEGYSVSREKKESFPLTVTSAQKNPTAFYLCASSMGGSDVLTFGAGSRLTVL.

This clone was picked up a small number of times. The rearrangement links TRBV9 to TRBJ2-2; 11 nucleotides match TRBD2. The CDR3 extends over 19 amino acids. Germline V CDR1 and CDR2: SGDLS, YYNGEE. With V trimmed by 5 bases and J by 0 bases, 12 bases remained unmatched. CDR3: CASSHPGTSGVPNTGELFF. CDR3 nucleotides: TGTGCCAGCAGTCATCCCGGGACTAGCGGAGTCCCGAACACCGGGGAGCTGTTTTTT.

For the CDR3, the DNA is TGTGCCACCAGCAGATGGACAGGGGACGAGCAGTACTTC. This translates into CATSRWTGDEQYF. The rearrangement links TRBV15 to TRBJ2-7; 9 bases fit TRBD1. The CDR3 spans 13 residues. CDR1 is LNHNV and CDR2 is YYDKDF in the germline V gene (reference sequence). V shed 2 bases and J 5 bases; nucleotides not matched to a gene: 1. Complete variable domain (other parts from reference TRBV15 and TRBJ2-7): DAMVIQNPRYQVTQFGKPVTLSCSQTLNHNVMYWYQQKSSQAPKLLFHYYDKDFNNEADTPDNFQSRRPNTSFCFLDIRSPGLGDTAMYLCATSRWTGDEQYFGPGTRLTVT.

This clone was counted a single time. The V and J genes are TRBV3-1 (or the pseudogene TRBV3-2) and TRBJ1-1, with D possibly being TRBD1 (6 bases). CDR1 is LGHDT and CDR2 is YNNKEL in the germline V gene (reference sequence). CDR3 length: 13 residues. V lost 4 bases, J lost 8 bases, and 14 bases lay in between. CDR3 coding DNA: TGTGCCAGCAGCCTGTTCCGGGACAAGGAAGCTTTCTTT. Its translation: CASSLFRDKEAFF.

This clone has a single count. The chain is built from TRBV9 and TRBJ2-3; weak D call: TRBD2 (7 bases). Between the trimmed V and J ends, which lost 4 bases and 3 bases, there was a span of 21 bases. Germline V gene lookup returns CDR1 SGDLS and CDR2 YYNGEE. The CDR3 consists of 17 residues. This CDR3 reads CASSPRPGGGGTDTQYF. The CDR3 DNA is TGTGCCAGCAGCCCCCGGCCCGGGGGCGGGGGTACAGATACGCAGTATTTT. Full variable domain (missing parts from reference TRBV9 and TRBJ2-3): DSGVTQTPKHLITATGQRVTLRCSPRSGDLSVYWYQQSLDQGLQFLIQYYNGEERAKGNILERFSAQQFPDLHSELNLSSLELGDSALYFCASSPRPGGGGTDTQYFGPGTRLTVL.

The chain recombines TRBV7-9 with TRBJ1-4, with a weak D call TRBD1 (6 bases). The CDR3 is made up of 18 amino acids. V was shortened by 5 bases and J by 8 bases, with 27 bases between the two germline ends. CDR1 is SEHNR and CDR2 is FQNEAQ in the germline V gene (reference sequence). The CDR3 sequence is CASSPPPGPTGREEKLFF. The CDR3 bases are TGTGCCAGCAGCCCCCCACCAGGGCCAACAGGGCGTGAGGAAAAACTGTTTTTT.

The V gene is TRBV7-9, the J gene TRBJ1-1; no clear D gene. This CDR3 comprises 14 residues. The germline gives CDR1 SEHNR, CDR2 FQNEAQ (reference sequence). Trimming stripped 4 bases from V and 1 base from J, with 10 bases between. CDR3 nucleotides: TGTGCCAGCAGCTCCGTCGGGGAGAACACTGAAGCTTTCTTT. Translation gives CASSSVGENTEAFF.

This rearrangement joins TRBV2 to TRBJ1-1; D gene ambiguous. Per the germline V gene, CDR1 is SNHLY and CDR2 is FYNNEI. V was cut by 7 bases and J by 6 bases, with 15 bases left in between. The CDR3 totals 13 residues. The DNA for the CDR3 is TGTGCCAGCACGTTGCGTAGTAGCGCTGAAGCTTTCTTT. This sequence encodes CASTLRSSAEAFF.